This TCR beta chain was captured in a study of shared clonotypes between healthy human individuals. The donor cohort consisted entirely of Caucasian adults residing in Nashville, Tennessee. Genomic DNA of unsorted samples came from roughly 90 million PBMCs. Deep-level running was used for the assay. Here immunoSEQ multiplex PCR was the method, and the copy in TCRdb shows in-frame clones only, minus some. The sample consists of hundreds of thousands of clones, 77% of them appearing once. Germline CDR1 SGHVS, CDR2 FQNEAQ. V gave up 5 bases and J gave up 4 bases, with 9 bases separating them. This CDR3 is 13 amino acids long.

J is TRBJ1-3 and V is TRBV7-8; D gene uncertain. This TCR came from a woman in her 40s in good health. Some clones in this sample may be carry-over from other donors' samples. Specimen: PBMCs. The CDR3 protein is CASSPTPGNTIYF. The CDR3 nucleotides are TGTGCCAGCAGCCCAACCCCGGGAAACACCATATATTTT.